This T cell receptor beta chain was recorded in a study of blood T cell repertoires in COVID-19. Study-wide context: The cDNA or gDNA used as material had been derived from T cells, B-cell-depleted T cells, or PBMCs.

Participants' own reports of clinical history determined their cohort assignment. Cohort 3 donors counted as recovered after two negative PCRs, clearance, or resolved symptoms. Under the authors' procedure: Nucleated cell number was recorded as an estimate derived from reference gene primer amplification. Clones were read by immunoSEQ multiplex PCR, and TCRdb kept only the in-frame ones, dropping some. V and J calls and clone size are those listed in that table; D and trimming were worked out from the DNA. The table records about 300,000 clones, approximately 85% of them present only once. CDR3 length: 13 residues. The V and J ends lost 5 bases and 2 bases respectively, with 7 bases between them. Germline lookup yields CDR1 SGHTA and CDR2 FQGNSA.

This chain joins TRBV7-2 and TRBJ2-1; D is unclear. Material for sequencing was PBMCs or T cells enriched from blood (not recorded which). The TCR was taken from a man younger than 45 who had recovered from COVID-19. CDR3 amino acids: CASSARAYNEQFF. The CDR3 DNA sequence: TGTGCCAGCAGCGCCCGGGCCTACAATGAGCAGTTCTTC.